Listed here are 27 T cell receptor beta chains from one sample, sequenced in a study of blood T cell repertoires in COVID-19 (dated by TCRdb to 2020 to 2021). The method behind the library was the immunoSEQ multiplex PCR assay. The table was pulled from immuneACCESS by TCRdb, which kept in-frame rearrangements only. Such tables lose some clones; where checked, under half of the loss comes from unresolved V genes, and the rest has no known cause. Recorded for this sample are some 200,000 clones; roughly nine tenths of them occurred a single time. Around 2.1% of the sample rests with the top ten. Sample: PBMCs or T cells enriched from blood (not recorded which). All receptors derive from a woman aged 30 to 39 who had recovered from COVID-19.

The CDR3 DNA reads TGTGCCAGCAGCTTAGGGCTGGGGAGCTATGGCTACACCTTC. Translating gives CASSLGLGSYGYTF. The J gene is TRBJ1-2, the V gene TRBV7-2; no clear D. CDR3 length: 14 amino acids. V lost 1 base and J lost 4, with 10 bases in between. In germline, CDR1 is SGHTA, CDR2 FQGNSA.

This chain connects TRBV10-1 to TRBJ2-1; weak D call: TRBD2 (7 bases). Germline V gives CDR1 WNHNN, CDR2 SYGVQD (reference sequence). This CDR3 has 14 amino acids. V gave up 6 bases and J gave up 8 bases, with 17 bases separating them. The CDR3: CASSRGGPVDEQFF. The CDR3 DNA follows: TGCGCCAGCAGCAGGGGAGGGCCGGTGGATGAGCAGTTCTTC.

The chain has TRBV18 and TRBJ1-1; D is unclear. Germline CDR1 is KGHSH and CDR2 is LQKENI. CDR3 length: 15 residues. Deletions cut 3 bases from V and 1 base from J, with 12 bases between. The DNA of the CDR3 is TGTGCCAGCTCACCCACAGACCGGGGGAACACTGAAGCTTTCTTT. This gives the protein CASSPTDRGNTEAFF.

This clone is a singleton in its sample. This sequence joins TRBV11-2 and TRBJ1-2; D may be TRBD1 (6 bases). Trimming removed 6 bases from V and 6 bases from J, with 14 bases in between. CDR3 size: 13 residues. Looked up from germline, CDR1 is SGHAT and CDR2 is FQNNGV. The CDR3 protein is CASRPQGRHGYTF. The CDR3, as DNA: TGTGCCAGCAGACCACAGGGTAGGCATGGCTACACCTTC.

This chain uses TRBV11-3 with TRBJ2-5; 12 nucleotides match TRBD2. Trimming removed 4 bases from V and 0 bases from J; junction bases left unmatched: 3. CDR1 is SGHNT and CDR2 is YENEEA in the germline V gene. The CDR3 spans 16 residues. CDR3 region: CASSWGLAGHQETQYF. CDR3 sequence (DNA): TGTGCCAGCAGCTGGGGACTAGCGGGTCACCAAGAGACCCAGTACTTC.

The chain combines TRBV7-3 with TRBJ1-3, with D perhaps TRBD1 (6 bases). The CDR3 totals 16 residues. Per germline, CDR1 SGHTA and CDR2 FQGTGA. V was shortened by 2 bases and J by 2 bases, with 13 bases between the two germline ends. Here the CDR3 DNA reads TGTGCCAGCAGCTTACGCTACAGGGAAGCTGGAAACACCATATATTTT. It encodes CASSLRYREAGNTIYF.

The rearrangement links TRBV29-1 to TRBJ2-1, with TRBD2 as a possible D gene (5 bases). The ends were cut back, 6 bases at V and 5 bases at J, with 20 bases in the middle. The germline CDR1 and CDR2 sequences are SQVTM and ANQGSEA. The CDR3 length is 15 residues. CDR3 nucleotide sequence: TGCAGCGTATCCCCGAGACTACTTTCCGACAATGAGCAGTTCTTC. This gives the protein CSVSPRLLSDNEQFF.

The J gene is TRBJ1-2, the V gene TRBV6-6; D remains ambiguous. Germline V gene sequence: CDR1 MNHNY, CDR2 SVGAGI (reference sequence). The ends were cut back, 7 bases at V and 0 bases at J, with 18 bases in the middle. CDR3 length: 16 amino acids. The CDR3 here is CASIVAGGTTNYGYTF. CDR3 nucleotide sequence: TGTGCCAGCATAGTGGCGGGAGGAACTACTAACTATGGCTACACCTTC.

V is TRBV19 and J is TRBJ2-7, with 7 bases fitting TRBD2. This CDR3 is 16 amino acids long. The V segment lost 0 bases and the J segment 2 bases; nucleotides outside the gene matches: 7. The V gene's germline CDR1 is LNHDA and CDR2 SQIVND (reference sequence). The CDR3 loop is CASSIDLASGPYEQYF. CDR3 sequence (DNA): TGTGCCAGTAGTATAGACCTGGCTAGCGGACCCTACGAGCAGTACTTC.

This chain connects TRBV5-4 to TRBJ1-1; the match to TRBD1 covers 7 bases. Germline trimming cut 5 bases from V and 0 bases from J; bases unmatched to any gene: 10. Germline V gene lookup returns CDR1 SGHNT and CDR2 YYREEE (reference sequence). This CDR3 region has 16 residues. The CDR3 coding sequence is TGTGCCAGCAGTCTTGGACAGGACACGTTGAACACTGAAGCTTTCTTT. This gives the protein CASSLGQDTLNTEAFF. Variable domain in full (rest from reference TRBV5-4 and TRBJ1-1): ETGVTQSPTHLIKTRGQQVTLRCSSQSGHNTVSWYQQALGQGPQFIFQYYREEENGRGNFPPRFSGLQFPNYSSELNVNALELDDSALYLCASSLGQDTLNTEAFFGQGTRLTVV.

The chain employs TRBV10-3 and TRBJ1-5, with a tentative D call TRBD1 (6 bases). V was clipped by 4 bases and J by 3 bases, with 10 bases between them. The V gene's germline CDR1 is ENHRY and CDR2 SYGVKD. CDR3 size: 14 residues. The CDR3 nucleotides read TGTGCCATCAGTGTAGGACAGAACAATCAGCCCCAGCATTTT. This sequence encodes CAISVGQNNQPQHF.

The chain is built from TRBV9 and TRBJ2-1, with a tentative D call TRBD1 (5 bases). This CDR3 comprises 13 residues. Deletions cut 1 base from V and 8 bases from J, with 10 bases between. CDR1 is SGDLS and CDR2 is YYNGEE in the germline V gene. This CDR3 reads CASSVRGWDEQFF. CDR3 coding DNA: TGTGCCAGCAGCGTAAGGGGTTGGGATGAGCAGTTCTTC.

V usage is TRBV7-9 and J usage is TRBJ1-2, with D possibly matching TRBD1 (5 bases). The CDR3 spans 15 residues. The germline V gene has CDR1 SEHNR and CDR2 FQNEAQ (reference sequence). The V gene lost 7 bases and the J gene lost 4 bases, with 19 bases spanning the gap. CDR3 protein: CASNLKTDQGYGYTF. CDR3 sequence (DNA): TGTGCCAGCAACTTGAAGACAGACCAGGGCTATGGCTACACCTTC.

In regard to this clone: This CDR3 is also generated by other DNA sequences in the sample. The chain carries TRBV7-2 and TRBJ1-2, with D maybe TRBD1 (6 bases). The CDR3 spans 16 residues. V was trimmed by 5 bases and J by 3 bases, leaving 19 bases between them. Germline CDR1 is SGHTA and CDR2 is FQGNSA. This chain's CDR3 is CASSPRGGRGDYGYTF. The CDR3 nucleotides are TGTGCCAGCAGCCCTCGCGGGGGGCGGGGCGACTATGGCTACACCTTC.

The chain links TRBV7-8 to TRBJ1-1; 7 bases match TRBD1. CDR1 and CDR2 (germline): SGHVS, FQNEAQ. V was pared by 5 bases and J by 0 bases, with 6 bases of the junction left unmatched. This CDR3 is 15 amino acids long. CDR3 nucleotides: TGTGCCAGCAGCCGGGGACAGATGATGAACACTGAAGCTTTCTTT. Its protein product is CASSRGQMMNTEAFF.

The gene calls are TRBV9 and TRBJ1-6, with D unresolved. Germline assignment: CDR1 SGDLS and CDR2 YYNGEE. The CDR3 sequence is 14 residues long. V lost 0 bases and J 10 bases, leaving 11 bases between the germline ends. CDR3 region: CASSVGGEGSPLHF. CDR3 nucleotides: TGTGCCAGCAGCGTAGGCGGGGAAGGATCACCCCTCCACTTT.

V gene TRBV10-3 combines with J gene TRBJ2-3; D not resolved. V lost 4 bases, J lost 2 bases, and 7 bases lay in between. The germline CDR1 and CDR2 sequences are ENHRY and SYGVKD. This CDR3 region has 13 residues. CDR3 in amino acids: CAISAQDTDTQYF. Written as DNA, the CDR3 is TGTGCCATCAGTGCCCAGGACACAGATACGCAGTATTTT.

V gene TRBV2 combines with J gene TRBJ1-1; D remains ambiguous. This CDR3 comprises 12 residues. V lost 5 bases and J 5 bases, leaving 9 bases between the germline ends. Germline V gene data show CDR1 as SNHLY and CDR2 as FYNNEI. The CDR3 DNA reads TGTGCCAGCAGTTCGGGGTGGACTGAAGCTTTCTTT. Protein: CASSSGWTEAFF.

The V and J genes are TRBV7-2 and TRBJ1-1, with D tentatively TRBD1 (5 bases). This CDR3 comprises 13 residues. The V gene lost 5 bases and the J gene lost 11 bases, with 18 bases spanning the gap. Germline V gene data show CDR1 as SGHTA and CDR2 as FQGNSA. CDR3 region: CASSTRGTVAAFF. DNA for the CDR3: TGTGCCAGCAGCACCCGAGGGACTGTTGCGGCTTTCTTT.

The chain uses TRBV18 and TRBJ2-7; 8 positions match TRBD1. This CDR3 has 14 residues. V trimming: 6 bases; J trimming: 3 bases; junction bases outside the gene matches: 7. In germline, CDR1 is KGHSH, CDR2 LQKENI. The CDR3, as DNA: TGTGCCAGCTCTGGAAGGGACAGGAGCTACGAGCAGTACTTC. This codes for CASSGRDRSYEQYF.

The V call is TRBV3-1 (or the pseudogene TRBV3-2), the J call TRBJ1-4; TRBD1 aligns across 11 bases. CDR1 LGHDT and CDR2 YNNKEL come from the germline V gene (reference sequence). The CDR3 is made up of 17 amino acids. The junction had 7 bases not matched to a gene; V was cut back by 4 bases and J by 3 bases. The CDR3 sequence: CASSPDRGLFANEKLFF. The CDR3 nucleotides are TGTGCCAGCAGCCCGGACAGGGGGCTTTTTGCTAATGAAAAACTGTTTTTT.

Comment on this clone: At one boundary the junction diverges from the germline segment, which might be a read error. The J gene is TRBJ1-2, the V gene TRBV29-1; D is ambiguous. Germline values: CDR1 SQVTM, CDR2 ANQGSEA. The CDR3 is 9 amino acids. The CDR3 sequence is CSVGSNPAF. DNA for the CDR3: TGCAGCGTTGGGAGCAACCCTGCCTTC.

The chain recombines TRBV6-5 with TRBJ2-3, with 8 bases aligning to TRBD2. The CDR3 has 15 amino acids. CDR1 MNHEY and CDR2 SVGAGI come from the germline V gene. V shed 6 bases and J 2 bases; nucleotides not matched to a gene: 7. CDR3 sequence: CASRERGSITDTQYF. The CDR3 DNA reads as TGTGCCAGCAGAGAGCGGGGGTCTATCACAGATACGCAGTATTTT.

The rearrangement joins TRBV24-1 to TRBJ1-5; weak D call: TRBD1 (6 bases). This CDR3 comprises 14 residues. The germline V gene encodes CDR1 KGHDR and CDR2 SFDVKD. Trimming removed 2 bases at V and 3 bases at J, with 7 bases between. The CDR3 DNA follows: TGTGCCACCAGTGATTCAGGGGTCAATCAGCCCCAGCATTTT. Protein sequence: CATSDSGVNQPQHF.

This sequence joins TRBV7-2 and TRBJ1-3, with 10 bases lining up with TRBD1. The CDR3 is 16 amino acids. CDR1 is SGHTA, CDR2 FQGNSA, per germline. The V segment lost 2 bases and the J segment 2 bases; nucleotides outside the gene matches: 3. In DNA form, the CDR3 reads TGTGCCAGCAGCTTAAGCGGGACAGGGGCTGGAAACACCATATATTTT. It yields the protein CASSLSGTGAGNTIYF.

This chain joins TRBV6-1 and TRBJ1-1; D unclear. CDR3 length: 14 residues. Trimming left V 0 bases short and J 5 bases short, with 10 bases between. In germline, CDR1 is MNHNS, CDR2 SASEGT. The CDR3 loop reads CASSEAGGKTEAFF. CDR3 nucleotides: TGTGCCAGCAGTGAAGCGGGAGGGAAGACTGAAGCTTTCTTT.

The rearrangement uses TRBV30 and TRBJ2-5, with D perhaps matching TRBD2 (5 bases). Germline assignment: CDR1 GTSNPN and CDR2 SVGIG (reference sequence). V was pared by 0 bases and J by 6 bases, with 11 bases between. There are 13 residues in the CDR3. The CDR3 nucleotides read TGTGCCTGGAGTGTCGGGGATCGGAAGACCCAGTACTTC. As protein: CAWSVGDRKTQYF. Full variable domain (missing parts from reference TRBV30 and TRBJ2-5): SQTIHQWPATLVQPVGSPLSLECTVEGTSNPNLYWYRQAAGRGLQLLFYSVGIGQISSEVPQNLSASRPQDRQFILSSKKLLLSDSGFYLCAWSVGDRKTQYFGPGTRLLVL.